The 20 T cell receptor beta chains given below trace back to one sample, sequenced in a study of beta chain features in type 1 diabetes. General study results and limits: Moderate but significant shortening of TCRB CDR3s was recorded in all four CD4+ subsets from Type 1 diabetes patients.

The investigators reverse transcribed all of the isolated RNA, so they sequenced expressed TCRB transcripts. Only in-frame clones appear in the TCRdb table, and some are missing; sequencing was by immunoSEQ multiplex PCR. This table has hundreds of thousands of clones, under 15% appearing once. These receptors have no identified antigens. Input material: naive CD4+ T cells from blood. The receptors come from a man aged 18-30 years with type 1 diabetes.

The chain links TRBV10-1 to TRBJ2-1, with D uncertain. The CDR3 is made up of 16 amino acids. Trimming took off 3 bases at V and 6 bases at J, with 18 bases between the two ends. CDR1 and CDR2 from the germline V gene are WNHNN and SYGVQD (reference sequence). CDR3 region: CASSDSPIPGPNEQFF. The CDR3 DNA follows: TGCGCCAGCAGTGACTCCCCAATCCCTGGCCCCAATGAGCAGTTCTTC.

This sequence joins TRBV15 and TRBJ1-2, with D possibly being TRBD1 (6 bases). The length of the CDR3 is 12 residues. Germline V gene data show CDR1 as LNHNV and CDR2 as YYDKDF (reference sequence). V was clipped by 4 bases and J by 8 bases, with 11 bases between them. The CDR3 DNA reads TGTGCCACCAGCACCACAGGGCTCGGCTACACCTTC. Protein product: CATSTTGLGYTF.

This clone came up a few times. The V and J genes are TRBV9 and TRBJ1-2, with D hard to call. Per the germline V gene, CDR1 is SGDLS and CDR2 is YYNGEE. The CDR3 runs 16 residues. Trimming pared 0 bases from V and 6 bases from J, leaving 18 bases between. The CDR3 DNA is TGTGCCAGCAGCGTAGCGACGGAGATATCGAATGATGGCTACACCTTC. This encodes CASSVATEISNDGYTF.

The CDR3 loop reads CAISESYNYGYTF. DNA of the CDR3: TGTGCCATCAGTGAATCTTATAACTATGGCTACACCTTC. The V and J genes are TRBV10-3 and TRBJ1-2, with D uncertain. V lost 3 bases, J lost 1 base, and 6 bases lay in between. The CDR3 is 13 amino acids. CDR1 is ENHRY and CDR2 is SYGVKD in the germline V gene.

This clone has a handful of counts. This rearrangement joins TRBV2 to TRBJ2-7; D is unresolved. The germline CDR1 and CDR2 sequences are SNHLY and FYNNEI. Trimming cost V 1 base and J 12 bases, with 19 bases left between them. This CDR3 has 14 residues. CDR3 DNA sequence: TGTGCCAGCAGTGAAGTGGTCAGAACTACGAGTTGGTACTTC. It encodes CASSEVVRTTSWYF. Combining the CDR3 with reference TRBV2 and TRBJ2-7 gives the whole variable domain EPEVTQTPSHQVTQMGQEVILRCVPISNHLYFYWYRQILGQKVEFLVSFYNNEISEKSEIFDDQFSVERPDGSNFTLKIRSTKLEDSAMYFCASSEVVRTTSWYFGPGTRLTVT.

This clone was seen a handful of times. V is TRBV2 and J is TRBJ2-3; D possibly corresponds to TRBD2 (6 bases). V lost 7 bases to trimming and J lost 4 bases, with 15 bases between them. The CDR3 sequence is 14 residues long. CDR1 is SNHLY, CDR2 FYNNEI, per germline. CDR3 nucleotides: TGTGCCAGCATCTTATTTCCGGGAGCAGATACGCAGTATTTT. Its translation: CASILFPGADTQYF.

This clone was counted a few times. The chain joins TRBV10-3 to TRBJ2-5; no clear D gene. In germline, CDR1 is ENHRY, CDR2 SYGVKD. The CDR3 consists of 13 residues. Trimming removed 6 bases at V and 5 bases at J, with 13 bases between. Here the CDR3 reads CAISAEVRETQYF. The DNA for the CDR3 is TGTGCCATCAGCGCCGAGGTACGGGAGACCCAGTACTTC.

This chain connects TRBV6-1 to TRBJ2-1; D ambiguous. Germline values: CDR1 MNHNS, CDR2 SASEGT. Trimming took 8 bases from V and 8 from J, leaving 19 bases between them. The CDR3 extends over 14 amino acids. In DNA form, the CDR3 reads TGTGCCAGCCACGTGGCAATCTTAAAGGATGAGCAGTTCTTC. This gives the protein CASHVAILKDEQFF.

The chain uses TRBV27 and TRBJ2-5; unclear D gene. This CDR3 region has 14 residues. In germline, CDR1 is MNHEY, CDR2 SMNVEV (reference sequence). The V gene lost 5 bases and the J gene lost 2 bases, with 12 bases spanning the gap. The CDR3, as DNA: TGTGCCAGCAGTACCGGGCCTCCTCAAGAGACCCAGTACTTC. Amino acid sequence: CASSTGPPQETQYF.

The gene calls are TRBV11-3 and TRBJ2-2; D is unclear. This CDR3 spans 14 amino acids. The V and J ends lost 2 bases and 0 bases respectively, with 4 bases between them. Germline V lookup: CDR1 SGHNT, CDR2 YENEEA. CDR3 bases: TGTGCCAGCAGCTTACCCCCGAACACCGGGGAGCTGTTTTTT. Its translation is CASSLPPNTGELFF.

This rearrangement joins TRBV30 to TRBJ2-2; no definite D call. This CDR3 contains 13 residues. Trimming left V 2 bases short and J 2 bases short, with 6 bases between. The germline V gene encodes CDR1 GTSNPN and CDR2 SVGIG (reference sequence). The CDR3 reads CAWSFGNTGELFF. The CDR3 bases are TGTGCCTGGAGTTTTGGAAACACCGGGGAGCTGTTTTTT.

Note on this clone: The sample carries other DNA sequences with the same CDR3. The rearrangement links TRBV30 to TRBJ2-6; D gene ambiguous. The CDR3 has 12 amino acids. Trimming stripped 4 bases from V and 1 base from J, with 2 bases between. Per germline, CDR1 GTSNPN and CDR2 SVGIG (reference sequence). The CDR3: CAWTSGANVLTF. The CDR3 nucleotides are TGTGCCTGGACTTCTGGGGCCAACGTCCTGACTTTC.

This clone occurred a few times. As DNA, the CDR3 is TGTGCCAGCAGATCAGCTAGCGGTCTCAACACCGGGGAGCTGTTTTTT. Protein sequence: CASRSASGLNTGELFF. The genes are TRBV7-3 and TRBJ2-2; 7 positions agree with TRBD2. V lost 6 bases to trimming and J lost 2 bases; unmatched junction nucleotides: 9. This CDR3 contains 16 residues. Per the germline V gene, CDR1 is SGHTA and CDR2 is FQGTGA. Full variable domain (rest looked up from reference TRBV7-3 and TRBJ2-2): GAGVSQTPSNKVTEKGKYVELRCDPISGHTALYWYRQSLGQGPEFLIYFQGTGAADDSGLPNDRFFAVRPEGSVSTLKIQRTERGDSAVYLCASRSASGLNTGELFFGEGSRLTVL.

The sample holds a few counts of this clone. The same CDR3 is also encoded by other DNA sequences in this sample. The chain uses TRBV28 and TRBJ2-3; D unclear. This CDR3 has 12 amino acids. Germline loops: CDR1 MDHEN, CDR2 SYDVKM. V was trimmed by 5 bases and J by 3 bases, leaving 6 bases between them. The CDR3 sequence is CASSVTTDTQYF. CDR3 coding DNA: TGTGCCAGCAGTGTGACGACAGATACGCAGTATTTT.

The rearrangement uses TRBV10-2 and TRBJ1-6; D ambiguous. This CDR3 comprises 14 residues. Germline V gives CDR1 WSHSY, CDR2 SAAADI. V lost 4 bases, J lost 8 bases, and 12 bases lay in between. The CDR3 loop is CASSGLQWDSPLHF. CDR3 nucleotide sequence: TGCGCCAGCAGTGGTTTACAGTGGGATTCACCCCTCCACTTT.

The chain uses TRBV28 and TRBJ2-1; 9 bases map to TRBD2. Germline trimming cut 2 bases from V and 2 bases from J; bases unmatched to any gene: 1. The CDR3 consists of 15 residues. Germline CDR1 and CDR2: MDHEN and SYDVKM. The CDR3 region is CASSLGGGAYNEQFF. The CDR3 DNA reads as TGTGCCAGCAGTTTAGGCGGGGGGGCCTACAATGAGCAGTTCTTC.

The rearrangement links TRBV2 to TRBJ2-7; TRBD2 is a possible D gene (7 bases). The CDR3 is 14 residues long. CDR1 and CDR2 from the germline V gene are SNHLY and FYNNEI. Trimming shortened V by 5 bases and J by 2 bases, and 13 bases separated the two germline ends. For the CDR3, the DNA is TGTGCCAGCAGTCCACAGGGAGGGACCTACGAGCAGTACTTC. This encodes CASSPQGGTYEQYF.

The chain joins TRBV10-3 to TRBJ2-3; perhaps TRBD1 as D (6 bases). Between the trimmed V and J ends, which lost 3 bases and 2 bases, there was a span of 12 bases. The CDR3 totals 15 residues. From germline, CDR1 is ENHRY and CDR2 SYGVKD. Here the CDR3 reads CAISDEQGVTDTQYF. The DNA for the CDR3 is TGTGCCATCAGTGATGAACAGGGAGTCACAGATACGCAGTATTTT.

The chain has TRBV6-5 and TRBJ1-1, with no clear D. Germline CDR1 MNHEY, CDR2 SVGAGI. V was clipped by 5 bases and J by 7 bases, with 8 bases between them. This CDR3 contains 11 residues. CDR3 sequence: CASSPPVEAFF. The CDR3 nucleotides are TGTGCCAGCAGTCCGCCAGTTGAAGCTTTCTTT.

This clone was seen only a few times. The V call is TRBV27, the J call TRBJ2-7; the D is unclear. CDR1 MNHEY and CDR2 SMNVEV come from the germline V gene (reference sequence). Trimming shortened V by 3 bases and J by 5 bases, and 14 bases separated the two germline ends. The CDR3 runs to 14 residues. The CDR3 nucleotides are TGTGCCAGCAGTTTCAACTCGGACCCCCACGAGCAGTACTTC. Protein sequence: CASSFNSDPHEQYF.